One and the same sample provided the 23 T cell receptor beta chains below, sequenced in a study of T-cell reconstitution after alpha-beta-depleted transplantation in children. The TCRbeta library incorporated unique molecular identifiers. From the PCR reads, TCRdb called clonotypes with MiXCR, one entry per CDR3 protein. The table shows more than 250,000 distinct CDR3 sequences, with around 9.6% occurring only once. Sequenced here: PBMCs from the stem cell graft donor, sampled from the stem cell graft. These receptor sequences come from a human donor who donated a stem cell graft to a child with SCID.

This chain connects TRBV20-1 to TRBJ1-3; 7 bases match TRBD1. The V gene end was trimmed by 5 bases and the J gene end by 1 base; junction bases not matched to a gene: 2. The germline CDR1 and CDR2 sequences are DFQATT and SNEGSKA (reference sequence). The length of the CDR3 is 13 residues. DNA of the CDR3: TGCAGTGCTCTCAGGGGGTCTGGAAACACCATATATTTT. Encoded protein: CSALRGSGNTIYF.

This clonotype was counted at least ten times. The chain combines TRBV18 with TRBJ2-2, with unresolved D. V was pared by 2 bases and J by 0 bases, with 10 bases between. Per the germline V gene, CDR1 is KGHSH and CDR2 is LQKENI. There are 16 residues in the CDR3. CDR3 bases: TGTGCCAGCTCACCATTACCGAATACGAACACCGGGGAGCTGTTTTTT. Translation gives CASSPLPNTNTGELFF.

This chain uses TRBV5-5 with TRBJ2-3; 9 bases align to TRBD2. This CDR3 region has 16 residues. J was trimmed by 7 bases and V by 0 bases; bases with no gene match: 9. Germline lookup yields CDR1 SGHKS and CDR2 YYEKEE (reference sequence). Written as DNA, the CDR3 is TGTGCCAGCAGCTTGGGGGCTAGCGGGGTACAAAATACGCAGTATTTT. Protein sequence: CASSLGASGVQNTQYF.

This clonotype has just a few counts. The chain combines TRBV14 with TRBJ2-3; TRBD2 matches at 8 bases. Germline V gene sequence: CDR1 SGHDN, CDR2 FVKESK. The CDR3 extends over 19 amino acids. V gave up 0 bases and J gave up 2 bases; unmatched junction bases: 13. Written as DNA, the CDR3 is TGTGCCAGCAGCCAAGATCCGGGAGGGGCTCCGTGGGTCACAGATACGCAGTATTTT. This gives the protein CASSQDPGGAPWVTDTQYF.

This sequence joins TRBV6-1 and TRBJ2-7; TRBD2 agrees at 12 bases. The CDR3 is 15 amino acids. With V trimmed by 6 bases and J by 2 bases, 5 bases remained unmatched. Germline CDR1 MNHNS, CDR2 SASEGT. The CDR3 here is CASRRTSGEPYEQYF. As DNA, the CDR3 is TGTGCCAGCAGAAGGACTAGCGGGGAACCCTACGAGCAGTACTTC.

This clonotype was counted at least ten times. The rearrangement uses TRBV5-6 and TRBJ2-1; 12 bases line up with TRBD1. With 3 bases clipped from V and 7 bases from J, the junction kept 8 bases outside the gene matches. The CDR3 runs to 16 residues. The germline V gene has CDR1 SGHDT and CDR2 YYEEEE. CDR3 in DNA: TGTGCCAGCAGCTGGTGGGGGACAGGGGGCGGGAATGAGCAGTTCTTC. This codes for CASSWWGTGGGNEQFF.

The chain combines TRBV29-1 with TRBJ2-3, with 9 bases lining up with TRBD2. V lost 4 bases and J lost 3; bases outside the gene matches: 5. Germline CDR1 and CDR2: SQVTM and ANQGSEA. The CDR3 runs to 14 residues. The CDR3 loop reads CSVVGLAGTDTQYF. DNA of the CDR3: TGCAGCGTTGTCGGGCTAGCGGGGACAGATACGCAGTATTTT.

The sample holds a few counts of this clonotype. The chain carries TRBV12-3 or TRBV12-4 and TRBJ2-3; 9 nucleotides agree with TRBD2. Trimming removed 1 base from V and 3 bases from J; junction bases left unmatched: 5. This CDR3 is 16 amino acids long. Here the CDR3 DNA reads TGTGCCAGCAGTTTAGGGCGGGGGGGCCGGACAGATACGCAGTATTTT. Translated: CASSLGRGGRTDTQYF.

This clonotype was seen a few times. The J gene is TRBJ1-5, the V gene TRBV7-9; TRBD1 agrees at 8 bases. The CDR3 is 14 residues long. Germline CDR1 SEHNR, CDR2 FQNEAQ (reference sequence). The V segment lost 1 base and the J segment 6 bases; nucleotides outside the gene matches: 2. CDR3 region: CASSLGTGTQPQHF. Here the CDR3 DNA reads TGTGCCAGCAGCTTAGGGACAGGGACTCAGCCCCAGCATTTT.

In this sample, this clonotype turned up many times. J is TRBJ1-1 and V is TRBV12-3 or TRBV12-4, with 8 bases aligning to TRBD1. This CDR3 has 16 amino acids. V was pared by 0 bases and J by 4 bases, with 7 bases of the junction left unmatched. The CDR3 spells CASSLALQGAGTEAFF. CDR3 coding DNA: TGTGCCAGCAGTTTAGCTCTTCAGGGGGCGGGCACTGAAGCTTTCTTT.

Only a few counts were recorded for this clonotype. The V gene is TRBV7-3, the J gene TRBJ2-7; 8 positions match TRBD2. Trimming at V came to 2 bases and at J to 2 bases, leaving 5 bases not matched to a gene. The CDR3 extends over 15 amino acids. CDR1 and CDR2 (germline): SGHTA, FQGTGA. CDR3 amino acids: CASSLGVAGTYEQYF. CDR3 in DNA: TGTGCCAGCAGCTTAGGAGTAGCGGGAACCTACGAGCAGTACTTC.

This rearrangement joins TRBV12-3 or TRBV12-4 to TRBJ2-5, with TRBD1 matching 9 bases. V shed 6 bases and J 1 base; nucleotides not matched to a gene: 9. The length of the CDR3 is 16 residues. The CDR3 nucleotides read TGTGCCAGCAGGACAACGGACAGGGGAGGCCAAGAGACCCAGTACTTC. Its protein product is CASRTTDRGGQETQYF.

This clonotype was counted at least ten times. The CDR3 does not end in the conserved phenylalanine or tryptophan, so this is likely a read error. The limits of the CDR3 on the DNA are not certain, so only TCRdb's listed CDR3 is given. The rearrangement joins TRBV18 to TRBJ1-1. The CDR3 is 9 residues long, ends included. The germline gives CDR1 KGHSH, CDR2 LQKENI. This CDR3 reads CASSPPPRV.

This clonotype was recorded many times. The CDR3 bases are TGTGCCAGCAGCCCGACAGGGTCCACCGGGGAGCTGTTTTTT. Residues: CASSPTGSTGELFF. The chain is built from TRBV12-3 or TRBV12-4 and TRBJ2-2; 7 bases fit TRBD1. The CDR3 consists of 14 residues. After removal of 6 bases from V and 4 bases from J, the junction contained 5 bases not matched to a gene.

The table lists this clonotype with many counts. Mismatch with germline at one junction end may stem from a read error. The chain's CDR3 is CASSLAVAYEQFF. The CDR3 region has the DNA TGTGCCAGCAGTTTAGCCGTAGCCTATGAGCAGTTCTTC. This sequence joins TRBV7-9 and TRBJ2-1; D call uncertain. CDR1 and CDR2 from the germline V gene are SEHNR and FQNEAQ (reference sequence). This CDR3 is built from 13 residues.

The genes are TRBV6-5 and TRBJ2-2; D remains unclear. The CDR3 is 17 amino acids. V lost 3 bases and J lost 0, with 14 bases in between. Germline CDR1 reads MNHEY; CDR2 reads SVGAGI. The CDR3 nucleotides are TGTGCCAGCAGTTATCCCGGACGGTTTGCGAACACCGGGGAGCTGTTTTTT. This translates into CASSYPGRFANTGELFF.

The table lists this clonotype with many counts. J is TRBJ2-2 and V is TRBV27; the D gene is possibly TRBD1 (6 bases). The germline gives CDR1 MNHEY, CDR2 SMNVEV (reference sequence). The V end lost 6 bases, the J end lost 6 bases, and 14 bases lay between the germline ends. This CDR3 contains 14 residues. In DNA, the CDR3 is TGTGCCAGCAGGATAACAGGGATGGCCGGGGAGCTGTTTTTT. Translation gives CASRITGMAGELFF.

The gene calls are TRBV2 and TRBJ1-1; 7 bases fit TRBD1. The ends lost 3 bases at V and 4 bases at J; junction bases unmatched: 5. The CDR3 runs 14 residues. Germline CDR1 and CDR2: SNHLY and FYNNEI. CDR3 sequence: CASSDGTDGTEAFF. The CDR3 DNA sequence: TGTGCCAGCAGTGACGGGACAGATGGCACTGAAGCTTTCTTT. Combining the CDR3 with reference TRBV2 and TRBJ1-1 gives the whole variable domain EPEVTQTPSHQVTQMGQEVILRCVPISNHLYFYWYRQILGQKVEFLVSFYNNEISEKSEIFDDQFSVERPDGSNFTLKIRSTKLEDSAMYFCASSDGTDGTEAFFGQGTRLTVV.

In its sample, this clonotype was seen a few times. The V gene is TRBV7-2, the J gene TRBJ1-3, with a possible D match to TRBD1 (6 bases). V lost 3 bases and J 4 bases, leaving 10 bases between the germline ends. CDR3 length: 14 amino acids. Per germline, CDR1 SGHTA and CDR2 FQGNSA. CDR3 region: CASSFWDTGNTIYF. The CDR3 nucleotides are TGTGCCAGCAGCTTTTGGGACACGGGAAACACCATATATTTT. Drawing the rest from reference TRBV7-2 and TRBJ1-3, the complete variable domain is GAGVSQSPSNKVTEKGKDVELRCDPISGHTALYWYRQSLGQGLEFLIYFQGNSAPDKSGLPSDRFSAERTGGSVSTLTIQRTQQEDSAVYLCASSFWDTGNTIYFGEGSWLTVV.

The CDR3 DNA is TGCGCCAGCAGCCAAATACAGGGGAGCAATCAGCCCCAGCATTTT. Protein sequence: CASSQIQGSNQPQHF. The chain has TRBV4-1 and TRBJ1-5; 7 nucleotides agree with TRBD1. Germline V gene lookup returns CDR1 MGHRA and CDR2 YSYEKL. Germline trimming cut 2 bases from V and 1 base from J; bases unmatched to any gene: 2. This CDR3 comprises 15 residues.

This clonotype was seen a few times. CDR3 DNA sequence: TGTGCCAGCAGCCAAATCCTGGGATCCTACGAGCAGTACTTC. Translated: CASSQILGSYEQYF. The chain joins TRBV14 to TRBJ2-7; no clear D. The V and J ends lost 2 bases and 1 base respectively, with 9 bases between them. Germline CDR1 SGHDN, CDR2 FVKESK. This CDR3 spans 14 amino acids.

This clonotype was picked up a small number of times. The gene calls are TRBV5-1 and TRBJ1-5; TRBD1 matches at 7 bases. This CDR3 contains 15 residues. CDR1 SGHRS and CDR2 YFSETQ come from the germline V gene. J lost 2 bases, V lost 4 bases, and 6 bases had no gene match. The CDR3 here is CASSITGVGNQPQHF. The CDR3 coding sequence is TGCGCCAGCAGCATTACAGGGGTGGGCAATCAGCCCCAGCATTTT.

The rearrangement links TRBV18 to TRBJ2-5, with D unclear. The CDR3 contains 13 residues. Germline-derived CDR1 and CDR2 are KGHSH and LQKENI. V lost 0 bases and J lost 5, with 7 bases in between. CDR3 in DNA: TGTGCCAGCTCACCACCAATTAGTGAGACCCAGTACTTC. Amino acid sequence: CASSPPISETQYF. Looking up the rest from reference TRBV18 and TRBJ2-5 gives the full variable domain: NAGVMQNPRHLVRRRGQEARLRCSPMKGHSHVYWYRQLPEEGLKFMVYLQKENIIDESGMPKERFSAEFPKEGPSILRIQQVVRGDSAAYFCASSPPISETQYFGPGTRLLVL.